This TCR beta chain was found in a study of T cell responses to AZD1222 COVID-19 vaccine. Whole-study findings and limits: CD4 TCRs associated with vaccination spanned spike, dominating at 160-218 and 743-854.

TCRdb's copy holds only in-frame clones and misses some; the assay was immunoSEQ multiplex PCR. The sample contains 86,000 or so clones, about 90% of which appear only once. Regarding this clone: Its antigen is undetermined.

Trimming left V 3 bases short and J 4 bases short, with 9 bases between. In germline, CDR1 is LNHDA, CDR2 SQIVND (reference sequence). This CDR3 contains 13 residues. The input for sequencing was peripheral blood, taken 28 days after the second AZD1222 dose. The gene calls are TRBV19 and TRBJ1-2; no firm D call. The source of this sequence is an adult who received the AZD1222 COVID-19 vaccine. CDR3 sequence (DNA): TGTGCCAGTAGTATCCGAGCTACCTATGGCTACACCTTC. This sequence encodes CASSIRATYGYTF.